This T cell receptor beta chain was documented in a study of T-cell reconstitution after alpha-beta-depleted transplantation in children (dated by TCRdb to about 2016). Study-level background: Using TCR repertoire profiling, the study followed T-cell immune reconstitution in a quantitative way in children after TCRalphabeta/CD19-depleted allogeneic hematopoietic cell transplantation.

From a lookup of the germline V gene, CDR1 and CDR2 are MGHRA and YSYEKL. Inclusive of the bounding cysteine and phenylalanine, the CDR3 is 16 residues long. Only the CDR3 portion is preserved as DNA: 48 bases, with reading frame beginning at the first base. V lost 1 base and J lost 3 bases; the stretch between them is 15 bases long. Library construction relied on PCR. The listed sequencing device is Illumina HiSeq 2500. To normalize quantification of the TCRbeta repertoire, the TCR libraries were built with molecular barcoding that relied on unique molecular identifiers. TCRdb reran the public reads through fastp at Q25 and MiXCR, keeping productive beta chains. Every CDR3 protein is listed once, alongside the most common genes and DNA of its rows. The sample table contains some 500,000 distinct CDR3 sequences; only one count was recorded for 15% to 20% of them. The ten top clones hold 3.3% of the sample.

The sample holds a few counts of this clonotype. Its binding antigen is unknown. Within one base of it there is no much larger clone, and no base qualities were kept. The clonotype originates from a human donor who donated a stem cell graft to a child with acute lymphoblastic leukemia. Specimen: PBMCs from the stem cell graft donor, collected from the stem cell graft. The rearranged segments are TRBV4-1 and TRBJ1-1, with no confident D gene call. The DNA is TGCGCCAGCAGCCAAGGACAAGCTACCGGCTACACTGAAGCTTTCTTT. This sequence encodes CASSQGQATGYTEAFF.